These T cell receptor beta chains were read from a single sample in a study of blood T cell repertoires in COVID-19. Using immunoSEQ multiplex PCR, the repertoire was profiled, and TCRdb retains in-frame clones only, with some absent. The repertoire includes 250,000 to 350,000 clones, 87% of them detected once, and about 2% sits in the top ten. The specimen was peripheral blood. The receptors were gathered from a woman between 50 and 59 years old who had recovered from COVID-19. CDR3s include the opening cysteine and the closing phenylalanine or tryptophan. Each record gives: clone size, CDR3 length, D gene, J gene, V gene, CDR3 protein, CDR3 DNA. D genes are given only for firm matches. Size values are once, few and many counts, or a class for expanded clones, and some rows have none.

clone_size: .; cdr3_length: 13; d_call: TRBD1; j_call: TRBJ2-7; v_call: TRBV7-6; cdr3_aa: CASSPTGVYEQYF; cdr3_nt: TGTGCCAGCAGCCCGACAGGGGTCTACGAGCAGTACTTC
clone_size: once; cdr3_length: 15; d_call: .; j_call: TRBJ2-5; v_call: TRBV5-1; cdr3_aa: CASTPFRGSRETQYF; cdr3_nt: TGCGCCAGCACCCCCTTTCGAGGAAGCCGAGAGACCCAGTACTTC
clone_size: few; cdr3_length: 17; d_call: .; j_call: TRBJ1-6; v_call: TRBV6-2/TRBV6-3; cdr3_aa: CASSSRINRAGAAPLHF; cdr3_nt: TGTGCCAGCAGCAGCAGAATAAACAGGGCTGGAGCGGCACCCCTCCACTTT
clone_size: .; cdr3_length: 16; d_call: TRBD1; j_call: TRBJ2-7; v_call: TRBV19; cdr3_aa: CASSIGVGDRGYEQYF; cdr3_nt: TGTGCCAGTAGTATAGGGGTCGGGGACAGGGGTTACGAGCAGTACTTC
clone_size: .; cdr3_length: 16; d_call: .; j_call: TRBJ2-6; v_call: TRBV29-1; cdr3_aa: CSVKGQGSSGANVLTF; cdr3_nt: TGCAGCGTTAAAGGGCAGGGAAGCTCTGGGGCCAACGTCCTGACTTTC
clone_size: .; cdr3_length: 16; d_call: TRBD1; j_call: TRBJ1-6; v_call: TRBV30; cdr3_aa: CAWSSGQGIGNSPLHF; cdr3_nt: TGTGCCTGGAGCTCGGGACAGGGGATTGGAAATTCACCCCTCCACTTT
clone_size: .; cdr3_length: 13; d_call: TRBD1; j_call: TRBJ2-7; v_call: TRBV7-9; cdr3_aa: CASSRTGSYEQYF; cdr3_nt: TGTGCCAGCAGCCGGACAGGCTCCTACGAGCAGTACTTC
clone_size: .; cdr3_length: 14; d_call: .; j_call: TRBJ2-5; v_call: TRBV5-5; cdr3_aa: CASSLGGAQETQYF; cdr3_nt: TGTGCCAGCAGCTTGGGGGGCGCCCAAGAGACCCAGTACTTC
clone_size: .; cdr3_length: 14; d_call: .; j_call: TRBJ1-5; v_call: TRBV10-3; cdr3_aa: CAISEGQRNQPQHF; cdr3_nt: TGTGCCATCAGTGAGGGACAGCGGAATCAGCCCCAGCATTTT
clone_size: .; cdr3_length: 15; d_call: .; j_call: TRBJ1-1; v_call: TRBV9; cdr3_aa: CASSVGSGVNTEAFF; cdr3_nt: TGTGCCAGCAGCGTAGGGTCGGGTGTGAACACTGAAGCTTTCTTT
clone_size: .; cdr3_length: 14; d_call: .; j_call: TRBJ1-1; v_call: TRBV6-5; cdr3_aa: CASSYFADSTEAFF; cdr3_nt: TGTGCCAGCAGTTACTTTGCGGACAGCACTGAAGCTTTCTTT
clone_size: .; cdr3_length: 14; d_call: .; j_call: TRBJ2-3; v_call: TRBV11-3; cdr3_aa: CASGKGPGTDTQYF; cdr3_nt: TGTGCCAGCGGTAAGGGGCCTGGCACAGATACGCAGTATTTT
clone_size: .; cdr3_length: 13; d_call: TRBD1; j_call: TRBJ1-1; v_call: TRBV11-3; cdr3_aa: CASSPTGGTEAFF; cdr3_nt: TGTGCCAGCAGCCCTACAGGGGGCACTGAAGCTTTCTTT
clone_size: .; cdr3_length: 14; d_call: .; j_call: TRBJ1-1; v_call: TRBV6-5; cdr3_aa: CASSYFTQGSGAFF; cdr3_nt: TGTGCCAGCAGTTACTTTACTCAGGGATCGGGAGCTTTCTTT
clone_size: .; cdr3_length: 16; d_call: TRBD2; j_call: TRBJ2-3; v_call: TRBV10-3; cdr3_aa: CAISASGLAGTDTQYF; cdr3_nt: TGTGCCATCAGTGCGAGCGGACTAGCGGGGACAGATACGCAGTATTTT
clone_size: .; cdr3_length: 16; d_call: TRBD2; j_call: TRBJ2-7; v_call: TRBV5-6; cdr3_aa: CASSLRGGLDMDEQYF; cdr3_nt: TGTGCCAGCAGCTTGAGGGGAGGGTTAGACATGGACGAGCAGTACTTC
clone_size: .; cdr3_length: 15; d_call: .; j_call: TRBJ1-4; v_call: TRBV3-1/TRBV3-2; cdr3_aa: CASRGSETTNEKLFF; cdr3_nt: TGTGCCAGCAGGGGCAGTGAGACAACTAATGAAAAACTGTTTTTT
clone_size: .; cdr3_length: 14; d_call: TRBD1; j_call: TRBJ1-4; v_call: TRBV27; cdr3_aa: CASGSTGGTEKLFF; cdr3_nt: TGTGCCAGCGGTTCTACAGGGGGCACTGAAAAACTGTTTTTT
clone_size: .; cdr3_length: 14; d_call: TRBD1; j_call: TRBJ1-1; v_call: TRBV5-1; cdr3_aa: CASSSDRANTEAFF; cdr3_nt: TGCGCCAGCAGCTCGGACAGGGCGAACACTGAAGCTTTCTTT
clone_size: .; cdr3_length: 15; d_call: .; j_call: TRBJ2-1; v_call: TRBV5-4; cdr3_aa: CASSRGGGSYNEQFF; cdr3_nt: TGTGCCAGCAGCCGAGGGGGAGGGTCCTACAATGAGCAGTTCTTC
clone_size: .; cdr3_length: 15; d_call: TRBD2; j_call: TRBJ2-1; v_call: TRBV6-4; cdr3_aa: CASSRGLARDNEQFF; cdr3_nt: TGTGCCAGCAGCCGGGGACTAGCTCGTGACAATGAGCAGTTCTTC
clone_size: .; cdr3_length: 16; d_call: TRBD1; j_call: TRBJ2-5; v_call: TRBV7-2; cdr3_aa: CASSRETTGAQETQYF; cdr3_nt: TGTGCCAGCAGCCGCGAAACGACAGGGGCGCAAGAGACCCAGTACTTC
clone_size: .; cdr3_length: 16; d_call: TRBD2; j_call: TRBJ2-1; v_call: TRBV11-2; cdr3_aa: CASSRTGTSGVNEQFF; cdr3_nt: TGTGCCAGCAGCCGTACCGGGACTAGCGGGGTGAATGAGCAGTTCTTC
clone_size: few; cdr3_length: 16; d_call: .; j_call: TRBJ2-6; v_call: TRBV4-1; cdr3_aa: CASSQDAESGANVLTF; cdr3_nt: TGCGCCAGCAGCCAAGATGCAGAATCTGGGGCCAACGTCCTGACTTTC
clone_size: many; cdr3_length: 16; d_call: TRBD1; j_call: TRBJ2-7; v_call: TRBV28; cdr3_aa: CASSLSGTGASYEQYF; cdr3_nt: TGTGCCAGCAGTTTAAGTGGAACAGGGGCCTCCTACGAGCAGTACTTC
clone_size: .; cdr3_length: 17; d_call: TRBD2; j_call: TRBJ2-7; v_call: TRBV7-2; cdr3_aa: CASSLRASGMGTYEQYF; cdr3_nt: TGTGCCAGCAGCTTACGGGCTAGCGGGATGGGAACCTACGAGCAGTACTTC
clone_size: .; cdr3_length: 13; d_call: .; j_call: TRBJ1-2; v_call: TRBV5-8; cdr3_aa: CASSLTINYGYTF; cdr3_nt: TGTGCCAGCAGCTTGACAATAAACTATGGCTACACCTTC
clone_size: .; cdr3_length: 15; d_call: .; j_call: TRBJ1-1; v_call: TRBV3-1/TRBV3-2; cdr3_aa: CASSQGAGLDTEAFF; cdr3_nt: TGTGCCAGCAGCCAAGGCGCGGGGTTGGACACTGAAGCTTTCTTT
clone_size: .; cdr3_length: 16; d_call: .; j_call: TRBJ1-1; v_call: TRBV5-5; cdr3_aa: CASSLFRRLLNTEAFF; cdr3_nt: TGTGCCAGCAGCTTGTTTCGCAGGTTGTTGAACACTGAAGCTTTCTTT
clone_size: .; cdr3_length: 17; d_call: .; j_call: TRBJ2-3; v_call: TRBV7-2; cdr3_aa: CASSLGFRGASTDTQYF; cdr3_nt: TGTGCCAGCAGCTTAGGATTTCGGGGGGCGAGCACAGATACGCAGTATTTT
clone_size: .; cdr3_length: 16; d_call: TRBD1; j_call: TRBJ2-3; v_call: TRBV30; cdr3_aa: CAWSAVRDRGTDTQYF; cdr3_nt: TGTGCCTGGAGTGCCGTCCGGGACAGGGGGACAGATACGCAGTATTTT
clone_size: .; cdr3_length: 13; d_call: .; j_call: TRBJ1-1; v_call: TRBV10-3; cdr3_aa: CAISENPAGEAFF; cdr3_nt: TGTGCCATCAGTGAAAACCCGGCGGGTGAAGCTTTCTTT
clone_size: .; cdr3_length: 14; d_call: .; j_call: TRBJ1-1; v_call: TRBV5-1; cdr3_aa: CASSIQGKSTEAFF; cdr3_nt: TGCGCCAGCAGCATACAGGGAAAATCCACTGAAGCTTTCTTT
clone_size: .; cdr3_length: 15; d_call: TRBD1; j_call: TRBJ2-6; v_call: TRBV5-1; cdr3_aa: CASSSGTGRANVLTF; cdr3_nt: TGCGCCAGCAGCTCAGGGACAGGGCGGGCCAACGTCCTGACTTTC
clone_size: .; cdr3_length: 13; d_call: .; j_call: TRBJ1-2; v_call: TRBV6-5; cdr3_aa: CASSYASFYGYTF; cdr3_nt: TGTGCCAGCAGTTACGCCAGTTTCTATGGCTACACCTTC
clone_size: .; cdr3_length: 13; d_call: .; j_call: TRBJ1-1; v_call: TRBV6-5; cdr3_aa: CASLALLNTEAFF; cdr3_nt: TGTGCCAGCCTAGCCCTTTTGAACACTGAAGCTTTCTTT
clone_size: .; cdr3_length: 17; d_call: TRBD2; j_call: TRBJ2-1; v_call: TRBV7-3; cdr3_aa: CASSLGPATGGVHEQFF; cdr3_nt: TGTGCCAGCAGCTTAGGCCCAGCGACGGGAGGTGTGCATGAGCAGTTCTTC
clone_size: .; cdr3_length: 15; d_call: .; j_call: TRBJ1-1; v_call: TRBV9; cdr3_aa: CASSPQGYENTEAFF; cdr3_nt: TGTGCCAGCAGCCCCCAGGGGTACGAGAACACTGAAGCTTTCTTT
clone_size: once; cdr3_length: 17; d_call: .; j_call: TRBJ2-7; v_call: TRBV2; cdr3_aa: CASSEALIGRGAYEQYF; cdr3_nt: TGTGCCAGCAGTGAAGCGCTTATCGGCAGGGGAGCCTACGAGCAGTACTTC
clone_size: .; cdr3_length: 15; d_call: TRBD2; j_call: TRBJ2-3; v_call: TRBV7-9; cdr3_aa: CASSGKSGATDTQYF; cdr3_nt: TGTGCCAGCAGCGGGAAAAGCGGGGCCACAGATACGCAGTATTTT
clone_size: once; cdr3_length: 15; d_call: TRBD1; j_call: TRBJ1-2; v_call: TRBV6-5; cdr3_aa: CASSSTGAANYGYTF; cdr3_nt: TGTGCCAGCAGTTCCACAGGGGCGGCTAACTATGGCTACACCTTC
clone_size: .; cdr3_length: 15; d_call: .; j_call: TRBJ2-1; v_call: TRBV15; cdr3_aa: CATSRGLGGVNEQFF; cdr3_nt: TGTGCCACCAGCAGAGGACTAGGTGGGGTCAATGAGCAGTTCTTC
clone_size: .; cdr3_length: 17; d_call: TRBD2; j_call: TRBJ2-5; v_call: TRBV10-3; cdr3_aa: CATKRGLGILGQETQYF; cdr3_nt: TGTGCCACCAAGAGGGGACTAGGGATTTTAGGGCAAGAGACCCAGTACTTC
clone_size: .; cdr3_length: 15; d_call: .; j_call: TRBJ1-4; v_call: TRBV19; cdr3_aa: CASRTEDRGGLKLFF; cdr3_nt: TGTGCCAGTAGAACCGAGGACCGGGGAGGTTTAAAACTGTTTTTT
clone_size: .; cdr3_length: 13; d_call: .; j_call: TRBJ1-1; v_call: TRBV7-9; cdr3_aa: CASSFVGDTEAFF; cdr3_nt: TGTGCCAGCAGCTTTGTGGGAGACACTGAAGCTTTCTTT
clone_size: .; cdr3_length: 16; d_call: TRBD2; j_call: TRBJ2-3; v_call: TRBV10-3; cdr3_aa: CASRPVAGGGTDTQYF; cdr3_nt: TGTGCCAGCCGTCCGGTAGCGGGAGGGGGAACAGATACGCAGTATTTT
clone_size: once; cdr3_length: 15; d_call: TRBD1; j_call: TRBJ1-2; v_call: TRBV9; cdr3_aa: CASSVTGGSNYGYTF; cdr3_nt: TGTGCCAGCAGCGTCACAGGGGGCTCGAACTATGGCTACACCTTC
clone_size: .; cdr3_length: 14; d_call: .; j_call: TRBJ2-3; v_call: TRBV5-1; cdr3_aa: CASSFGQSTDTQYF; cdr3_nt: TGCGCCAGCAGCTTCGGACAGAGCACAGATACGCAGTATTTT
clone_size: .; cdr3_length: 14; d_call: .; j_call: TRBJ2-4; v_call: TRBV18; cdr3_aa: CASSIGGPGNIQYF; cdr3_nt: TGTGCCAGCTCGATCGGGGGGCCGGGGAACATTCAGTACTTC
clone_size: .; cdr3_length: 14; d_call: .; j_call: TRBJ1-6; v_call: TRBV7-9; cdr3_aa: CASSLDPGLTPLHF; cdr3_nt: TGTGCCAGCAGCTTAGATCCAGGTTTAACACCCCTCCACTTT
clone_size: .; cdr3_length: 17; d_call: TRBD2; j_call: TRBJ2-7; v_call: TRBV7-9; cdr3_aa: CASSSPGRAGHVYEQYF; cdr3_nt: TGTGCCAGCAGCTCCCCCGGGAGGGCGGGCCACGTCTACGAGCAGTACTTC